These 9 T cell receptor beta chains share one sample of origin, sequenced in a study of PD-1 blockade in classical Hodgkin lymphoma. Each patient relapsed following autologous stem cell transplantation, and prior brentuximab vedotin exposure differed. The assay was immunoSEQ multiplex PCR, and TCRdb's table has in-frame clones only and misses some. Among around 20,000 clones listed, roughly 88% were seen once. Source: peripheral blood mononuclear cells (PBMCs), taken before the second cycle of nivolumab. These receptors came from a human donor with classical Hodgkin lymphoma.

This clone was detected once. CDR3 sequence: CASRRTGLNTEAFF. In DNA form, the CDR3 reads TGTGCCAGCAGACGGACAGGGTTGAACACTGAAGCTTTCTTT. The chain has TRBV6-6 and TRBJ1-1, with 8 bases matching TRBD1. Germline CDR1 reads MNHNY; CDR2 reads SVGAGI (reference sequence). V gave up 6 bases and J gave up 0 bases; unmatched junction bases: 3. This CDR3 spans 14 amino acids.

This clone was observed a few times. V is TRBV20-1 and J is TRBJ1-1; D gene ambiguous. The V gene's germline CDR1 is DFQATT and CDR2 SNEGSKA (reference sequence). The CDR3 runs to 11 residues. Trimming left V 3 bases short and J 14 bases short, with 16 bases between. The chain's CDR3 is CSASHGGPVFF. The DNA for the CDR3 is TGCAGTGCTAGCCACGGCGGGCCCGTGTTCTTT.

V is TRBV7-9 and J is TRBJ2-7; 12 nucleotides align to TRBD1. CDR3 length: 15 residues. Germline V lookup: CDR1 SEHNR, CDR2 FQNEAQ (reference sequence). The V and J ends lost 5 bases and 5 bases, in that order; junction bases with no gene match: 7. CDR3 bases: TGTGCCAGCAGCCAAGACCGGGACAGGGGGCACGAGCAGTACTTC. Translation: CASSQDRDRGHEQYF.

CDR3: CASGRTGGFEAFF. In nucleotides, the CDR3 is TGTGCCAGCGGCCGGACAGGGGGCTTTGAAGCTTTCTTT. This sequence joins TRBV6-5 and TRBJ1-1, with 11 bases that match TRBD1. Germline CDR1 and CDR2: MNHEY and SVGAGI. Losses at the gene ends were 8 bases for V and 7 bases for J; bases not matched to a gene: 6. The length of the CDR3 is 13 residues.

V is TRBV5-1 and J is TRBJ2-3; 10 nucleotides align to TRBD2. CDR3 length: 14 amino acids. The V and J ends lost 0 bases and 9 bases, in that order; junction bases with no gene match: 4. Germline CDR1 is SGHRS and CDR2 is YFSETQ. The CDR3 DNA reads TGCGCCAGCAGCTTGGACCTAGCGGGGGCCACGCAGTATTTT. It codes for CASSLDLAGATQYF.

The chain joins TRBV6-1 to TRBJ1-1; TRBD1 agrees at 7 bases. The V gene's germline CDR1 is MNHNS and CDR2 SASEGT. V lost 8 bases, J lost 5 bases, and 11 bases stayed unmatched. This CDR3 contains 14 residues. The CDR3 is CASLGQFGGTEAFF. The CDR3 DNA reads TGTGCCAGCTTGGGACAGTTCGGCGGAACTGAAGCTTTCTTT.

The chain is built from TRBV5-1 and TRBJ1-3; D not certain. The CDR3 is 13 residues long. V was trimmed by 0 bases and J by 4 bases, leaving 5 bases between them. Germline-derived CDR1 and CDR2 are SGHRS and YFSETQ. CDR3 protein: CASSLEAGNTIYF. The CDR3 DNA follows: TGCGCCAGCAGCTTGGAAGCGGGAAACACCATATATTTT. The variable domain in full, with the rest retrieved from reference TRBV5-1 and TRBJ1-3, is KAGVTQTPRYLIKTRGQQVTLSCSPISGHRSVSWYQQTPGQGLQFLFEYFSETQRNKGNFPGRFSGRQFSNSRSEMNVSTLELGDSALYLCASSLEAGNTIYFGEGSWLTVV.

The DNA for the CDR3 is TGCGCCAGCAGCTTGGGAGGGACGACTAATGAAAAACTGTTTTTT. This sequence encodes CASSLGGTTNEKLFF. The V gene is TRBV5-1, the J gene TRBJ1-4; TRBD1 is a possible D gene (5 bases). This CDR3 has 15 amino acids. Trimming took 0 bases from V and 2 from J, leaving 8 bases between them. CDR1 is SGHRS and CDR2 is YFSETQ in the germline V gene.

The chain combines TRBV4-3 with TRBJ2-5; D is possibly TRBD1 or TRBD2 (5 bases each). Germline assignment: CDR1 LGHNA and CDR2 YSLEER. The CDR3 covers 16 residues. V lost 0 bases to trimming and J lost 7 bases, with 18 bases between them. For the CDR3, the DNA is TGCGCCAGCAGCCAAGATTTTAGGGGACCTCAGGGGACCCAGTACTTC. Its protein is CASSQDFRGPQGTQYF.